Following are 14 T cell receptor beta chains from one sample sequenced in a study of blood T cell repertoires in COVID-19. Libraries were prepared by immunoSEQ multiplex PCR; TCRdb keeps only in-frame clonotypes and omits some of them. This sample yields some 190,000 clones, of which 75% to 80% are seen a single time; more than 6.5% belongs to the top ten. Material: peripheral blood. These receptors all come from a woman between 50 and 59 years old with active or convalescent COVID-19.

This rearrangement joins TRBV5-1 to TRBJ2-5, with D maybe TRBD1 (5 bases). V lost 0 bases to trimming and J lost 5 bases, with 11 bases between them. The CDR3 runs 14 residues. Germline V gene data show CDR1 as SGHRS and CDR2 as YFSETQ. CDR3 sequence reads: CASSLEISGETQYF. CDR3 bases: TGCGCCAGCAGCTTGGAAATCTCAGGGGAGACCCAGTACTTC.

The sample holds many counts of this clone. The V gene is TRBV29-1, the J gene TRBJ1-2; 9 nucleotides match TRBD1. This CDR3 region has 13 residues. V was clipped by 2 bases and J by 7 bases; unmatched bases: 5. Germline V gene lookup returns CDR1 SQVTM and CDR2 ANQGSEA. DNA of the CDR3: TGCAGCGTTGAACCGGACAGGGGATTTGGCTACACCTTC. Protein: CSVEPDRGFGYTF.

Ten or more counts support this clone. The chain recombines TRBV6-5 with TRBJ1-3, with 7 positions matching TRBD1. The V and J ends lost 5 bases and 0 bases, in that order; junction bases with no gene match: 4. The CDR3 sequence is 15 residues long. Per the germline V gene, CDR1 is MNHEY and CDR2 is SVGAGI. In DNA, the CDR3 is TGTGCCAGCAGTCCGCAGGGGGGCTCTGGAAACACCATATATTTT. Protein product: CASSPQGGSGNTIYF.

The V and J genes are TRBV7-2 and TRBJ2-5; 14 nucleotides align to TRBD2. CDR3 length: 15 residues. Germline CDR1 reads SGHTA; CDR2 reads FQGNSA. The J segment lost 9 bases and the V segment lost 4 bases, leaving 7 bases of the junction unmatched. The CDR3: CASSSRLAGGRAQYF. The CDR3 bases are TGTGCCAGCAGCTCAAGACTAGCGGGGGGGCGGGCCCAGTACTTC.

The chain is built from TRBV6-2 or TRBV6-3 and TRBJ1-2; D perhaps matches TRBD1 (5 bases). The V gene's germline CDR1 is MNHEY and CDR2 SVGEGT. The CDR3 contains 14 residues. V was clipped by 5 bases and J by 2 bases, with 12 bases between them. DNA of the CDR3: TGTGCCAGCAGTCATGATTGGACAAACTATGGCTACACCTTC. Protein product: CASSHDWTNYGYTF.

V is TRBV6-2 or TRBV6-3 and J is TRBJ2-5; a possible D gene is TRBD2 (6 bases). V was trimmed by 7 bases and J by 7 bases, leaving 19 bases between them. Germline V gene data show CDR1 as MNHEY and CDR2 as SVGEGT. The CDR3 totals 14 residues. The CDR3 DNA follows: TGTGCCAGCACCCCAGACTGGAGGGATGGGACCCAGTACTTC. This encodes CASTPDWRDGTQYF.

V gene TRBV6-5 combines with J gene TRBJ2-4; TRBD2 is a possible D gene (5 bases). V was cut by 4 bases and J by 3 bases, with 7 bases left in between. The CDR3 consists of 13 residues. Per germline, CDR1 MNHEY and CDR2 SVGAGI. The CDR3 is CASSFTSKNIQYF. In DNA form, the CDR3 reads TGTGCCAGCAGTTTCACTAGCAAAAACATTCAGTACTTC.

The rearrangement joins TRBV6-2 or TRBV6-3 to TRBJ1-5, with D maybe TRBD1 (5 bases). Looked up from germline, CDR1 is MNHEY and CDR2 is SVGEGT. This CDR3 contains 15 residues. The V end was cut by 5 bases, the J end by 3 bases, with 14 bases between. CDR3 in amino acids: CASSRGGAHNQPQHF. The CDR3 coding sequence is TGTGCCAGCAGTCGAGGAGGGGCCCACAATCAGCCCCAGCATTTT.

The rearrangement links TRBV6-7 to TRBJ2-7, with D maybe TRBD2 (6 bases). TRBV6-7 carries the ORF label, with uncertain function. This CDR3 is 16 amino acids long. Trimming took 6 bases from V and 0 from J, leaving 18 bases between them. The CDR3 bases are TGTGCCAGCAGCCCCCCTTCGGGGGAGCACTCCTACGAGCAGTACTTC. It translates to CASSPPSGEHSYEQYF.

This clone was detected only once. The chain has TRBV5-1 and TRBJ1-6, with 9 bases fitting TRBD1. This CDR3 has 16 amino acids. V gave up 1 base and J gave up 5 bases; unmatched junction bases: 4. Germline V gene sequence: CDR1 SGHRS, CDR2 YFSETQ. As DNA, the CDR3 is TGCGCCAGCAGCTTGCGACAGGGGGACGATAATTCACCCCTCCACTTT. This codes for CASSLRQGDDNSPLHF.

DNA for the CDR3: TGTGCCAGCACCGGAGGTGGCACCTCCTACGAGCAGTACTTC. This gives the protein CASTGGGTSYEQYF. This chain uses TRBV2 with TRBJ2-7; a possible D gene is TRBD2 (5 bases). V was pared by 7 bases and J by 0 bases, with 13 bases between. CDR1 SNHLY and CDR2 FYNNEI come from the germline V gene. CDR3 size: 14 residues.

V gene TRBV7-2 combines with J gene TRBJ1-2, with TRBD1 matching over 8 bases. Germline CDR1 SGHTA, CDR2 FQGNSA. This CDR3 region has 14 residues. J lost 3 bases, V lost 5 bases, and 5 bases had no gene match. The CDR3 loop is CASSLSTGDYGYTF. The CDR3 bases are TGTGCCAGCAGCCTCTCGACAGGGGACTATGGCTACACCTTC.

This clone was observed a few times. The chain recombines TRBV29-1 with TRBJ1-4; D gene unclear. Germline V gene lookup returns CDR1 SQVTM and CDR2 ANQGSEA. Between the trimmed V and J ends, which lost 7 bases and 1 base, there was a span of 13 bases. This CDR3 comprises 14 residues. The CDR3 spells CSGLGGGTNEKLFF. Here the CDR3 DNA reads TGCAGCGGATTAGGTGGCGGAACTAATGAAAAACTGTTTTTT.

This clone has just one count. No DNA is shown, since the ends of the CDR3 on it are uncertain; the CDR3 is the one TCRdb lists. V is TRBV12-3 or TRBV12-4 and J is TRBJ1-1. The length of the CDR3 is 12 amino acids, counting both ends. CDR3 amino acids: CASTFSTSRAFF.